This TCR beta chain derives from a study of response to subunit inactivated influenza vaccine (dated by TCRdb to 2017 to 2018). Describing the broader study: To follow how T cells responded to a trivalent subunit inactivated influenza vaccine, the researchers relied on deep quantitative profiling of the T cell receptor repertoire.

With regard to this clonotype: Its antigen is still unknown. The record has no base qualities; no much larger clone is one base away.

The library was obtained by RT-PCR. Instrument on record: Illumina HiSeq 2500. Using fastp at Q25 and MiXCR, TCRdb reprocessed the public reads and kept productive beta chains. Each CDR3 protein gets just one entry, which takes the most common genes and DNA from the rows behind it. Present in this sample are hundreds of thousands of distinct CDR3 sequences, about 10% of which were seen just once. The ten largest account for 11% of the sample. General findings and caveats noted by the study authors: It was suggested by the authors that each seasonal influenza vaccination may recruit only a limited number of new T cells.

These records were also assigned to another study, of T cells expressing NK-cell markers. As described in the second report: TCR beta cDNA libraries were prepared using 5'RACE template switching, which introduced a universal primer site and unique molecular identifiers. About 8 donors provided sorted CD3+CD56+NKG2C+, CD3+CD56+NKG2C- and CD3+CD56-NKG2C+ T-cell subsets, whose TCR beta-chain repertoires were profiled. Seven of the eight sequenced donors were HCMV-seropositive and one was HCMV-seronegative. To restrict sorting to alphabetaTCR-expressing T cells, an anti-gammadeltaTCR antibody was added in several experiments. In roughly six donors, the dominant CD3+CD56+NKG2C+ clonotypes ranked among the top 10 CD8+ clonotypes, making up about 1.0-7.5% of CD8+ T cells. Those dominant clonotypes were again the most abundant among CD3+CD56-NKG2C+ cells in several donors, at roughly 25-65%. It remained unclear whether the expanded NKG2C-expressing T cell clones were specific for HCMV antigens. The eight sequenced donors were randomly selected healthy volunteers, three men and five women. A commercial ELISA kit detecting HCMV-specific IgG in serum was used to determine HCMV serostatus. Ficoll density gradient centrifugation was used to isolate peripheral blood mononuclear cells from blood. For about six donors, bulk peripheral blood T-cell repertoires were additionally sequenced from unsorted PBMC. Synthesis of cDNA was primed from the TCR beta constant segment and was followed by two consecutive PCR amplification steps. Sequencing of the libraries produced 2 x 150 bp reads on Illumina HiSeq 2000/2500, MiSeq or NextSeq. MIGEC handled demultiplexing of the reads and grouping by UMI, while MiTCR was used to assemble and quantify clonotypes. To exclude erroneous sequences, any TCR cDNA sequence not supported by at least two reads was discarded. Downstream repertoire analysis used the tcR package, and clonotypes were matched across fractions by CDR3 nucleotide sequence plus V segment. VDJmatch was used to annotate antigen specificity against VDJdb, with one amino acid substitution in CDR3 permitted.

This TCR came from a man over 45 who received an inactivated influenza vaccine. Donor details come from another sample of the same person, matched by shared clones. The sequenced sample was PBMCs from blood, obtained on the day of vaccination.

The CDR3 reads as follows: CSVEYGGDTQYF. The DNA sequence reads TGCAGCGTTGAATACGGAGGAGATACGCAGTATTTT. Recombination linked TRBV29-1 to TRBJ2-3, with TRBD2 tentatively as D gene (5 bases match). V is clipped by 2 bases and J by 5 bases, and the sequence between their germline boundaries is 8 bases long. The germline V gene sets CDR1 to SQVTM and CDR2 to ANQGSEA. The CDR3, from cysteine to phenylalanine, totals 12 residues. Only the CDR3 portion is preserved as DNA: 36 bases, with reading frame beginning at the first base.